The entry below describes one TCR beta chain. Reverse transcription used about 0.45 to 1 ug RNA and random hexamers. TCRdb re-derived calls from the immunoSEQ multiplex PCR reads in MiXCR, one entry per CDR3 protein. The sample gives 300,000 to 350,000 distinct CDR3 sequences, about 90% of which show up once; roughly 0.059% is in the top ten. The data belong to a study of CD8 T cells in Susac syndrome. This CDR3 has 12 residues. Trimming cost V 5 bases and J 14 bases; bases outside gene matches: 9. Germline-derived CDR1 and CDR2 are MNHEY and SVGEGT. Input material: CD4+ T cells from PBMCs. The chain recombines TRBV6-2 or TRBV6-3 with TRBJ2-1; 7 bases agree with TRBD2. This clonotype was sampled from a human donor with multiple sclerosis. DNA for the CDR3: TGTGCCAGCAGTATGACTAGCTTAGAAGAGTTCTTC. Its protein is CASSMTSLEEFF.